This T cell receptor (beta chain) was profiled in a study of regulatory T cells in long-lasting Graves disease. In its sample, this clonotype was seen many times. Building the TCR beta libraries relied on iRepertoire HTBI primers, and CDR3 regions underwent Arm-PCR. TCRdb fed the multiplex PCR reads into MiXCR, producing one record per CDR3 protein. Counted here are about 380,000 distinct CDR3 sequences, 15% to 17% occurring once; the ten biggest clones make up 22%. Specified time point: newly diagnosed GD, antithyroid drugs for less than 3 months. PBMC-derived RNA was used for the TCR library. Between the trimmed V and J ends, which lost 0 bases and 8 bases, there was a span of 16 bases. The CDR3 runs to 15 residues. CDR1 and CDR2 (germline): MGHDK, SYGVNS.

This TCR was recovered from a female donor with Graves disease. J is TRBJ1-2 and V is TRBV25-1; no firm D call. The sequencing here drew on peripheral blood mononuclear cells (PBMCs), taken at new diagnosis, from a patient treated with antithyroid drugs. The CDR3 region is CASSEYLADGGGYTF. In DNA, the CDR3 is TGTGCCAGCAGTGAATATTTGGCGGACGGCGGGGGCTACACCTTC.